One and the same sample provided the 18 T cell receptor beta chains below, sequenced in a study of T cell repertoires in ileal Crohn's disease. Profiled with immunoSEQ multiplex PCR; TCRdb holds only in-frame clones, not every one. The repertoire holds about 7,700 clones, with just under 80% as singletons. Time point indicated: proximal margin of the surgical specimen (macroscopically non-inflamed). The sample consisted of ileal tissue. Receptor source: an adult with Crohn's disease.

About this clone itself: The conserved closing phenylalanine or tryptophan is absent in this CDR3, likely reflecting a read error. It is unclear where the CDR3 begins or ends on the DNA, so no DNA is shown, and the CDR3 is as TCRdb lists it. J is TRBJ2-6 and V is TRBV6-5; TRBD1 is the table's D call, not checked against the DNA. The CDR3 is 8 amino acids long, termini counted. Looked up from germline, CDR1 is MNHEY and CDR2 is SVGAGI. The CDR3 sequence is CASSQGGP.

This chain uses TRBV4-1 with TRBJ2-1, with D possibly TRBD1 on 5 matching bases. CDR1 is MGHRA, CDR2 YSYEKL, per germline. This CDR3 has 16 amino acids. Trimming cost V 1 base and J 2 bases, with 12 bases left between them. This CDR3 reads CASSQGPQDPYNEQFF. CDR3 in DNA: TGCGCCAGCAGCCAAGGTCCACAGGATCCCTACAATGAGCAGTTCTTC.

The CDR3 DNA follows: TGTGCCAGTACGGGGACAGGAAATTCACCCCTCCACTTT. Its protein product is CASTGTGNSPLHF. The V and J genes are TRBV19 and TRBJ1-6; 8 bases are shared with TRBD1. The V and J ends lost 7 bases and 7 bases, in that order; junction bases with no gene match: 3. The CDR3 sequence is 13 residues long. Looked up from germline, CDR1 is LNHDA and CDR2 is SQIVND (reference sequence).

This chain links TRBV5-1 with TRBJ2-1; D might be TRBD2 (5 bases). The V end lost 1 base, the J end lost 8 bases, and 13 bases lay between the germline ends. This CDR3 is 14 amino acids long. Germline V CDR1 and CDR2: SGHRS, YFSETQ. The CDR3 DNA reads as TGCGCCAGCAGCTTGATGAGGGTCGGGGATGAGCAGTTCTTC. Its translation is CASSLMRVGDEQFF.

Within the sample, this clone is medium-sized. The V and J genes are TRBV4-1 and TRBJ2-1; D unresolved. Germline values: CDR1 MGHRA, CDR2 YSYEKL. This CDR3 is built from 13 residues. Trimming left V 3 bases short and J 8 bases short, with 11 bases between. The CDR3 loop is CASSQDVGYEQFF. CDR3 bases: TGCGCCAGCAGCCAGGATGTGGGCTATGAGCAGTTCTTC.

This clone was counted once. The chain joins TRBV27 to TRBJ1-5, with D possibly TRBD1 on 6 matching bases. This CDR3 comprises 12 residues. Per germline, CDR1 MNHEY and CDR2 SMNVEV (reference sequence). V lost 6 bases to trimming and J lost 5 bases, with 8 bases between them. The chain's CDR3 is CASRNRDQPQHF. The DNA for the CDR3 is TGTGCCAGCAGGAACAGGGATCAGCCCCAGCATTTT.

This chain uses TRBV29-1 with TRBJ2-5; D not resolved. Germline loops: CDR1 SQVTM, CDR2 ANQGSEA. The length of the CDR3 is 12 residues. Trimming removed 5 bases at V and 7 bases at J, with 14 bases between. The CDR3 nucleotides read TGCAGCGTTTTCTTCCGTGAAGGGACCCAGTACTTC. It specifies CSVFFREGTQYF. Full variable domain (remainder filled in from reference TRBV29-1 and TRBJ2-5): SAVISQKPSRDICQRGTSLTIQCQVDSQVTMMFWYRQQPGQSLTLIATANQGSEATYESGFVIDKFPISRPNLTFSTLTVSNMSPEDSSIYLCSVFFREGTQYFGPGTRLLVL.

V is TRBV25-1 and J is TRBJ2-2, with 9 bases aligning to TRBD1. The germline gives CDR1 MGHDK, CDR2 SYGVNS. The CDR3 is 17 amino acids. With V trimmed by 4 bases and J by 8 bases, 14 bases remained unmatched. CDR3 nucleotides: TGTGCCAGCAGTGGGGCGGGATCCGGGACAGGGAGAGGGGAGCTGTTTTTT. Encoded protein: CASSGAGSGTGRGELFF. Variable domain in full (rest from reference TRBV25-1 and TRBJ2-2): EADIYQTPRYLVIGTGKKITLECSQTMGHDKMYWYQQDPGMELHLIHYSYGVNSTEKGDLSSESTVSRIRTEHFPLTLESARPSHTSQYLCASSGAGSGTGRGELFFGEGSRLTVL.

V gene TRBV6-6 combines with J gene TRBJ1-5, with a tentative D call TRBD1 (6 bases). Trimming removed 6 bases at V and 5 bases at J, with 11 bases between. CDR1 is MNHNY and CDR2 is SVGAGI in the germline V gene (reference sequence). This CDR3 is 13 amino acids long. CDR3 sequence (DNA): TGTGCCAGCAGCGGGACAAGCTATCAGCCCCAGCATTTT. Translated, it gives CASSGTSYQPQHF.

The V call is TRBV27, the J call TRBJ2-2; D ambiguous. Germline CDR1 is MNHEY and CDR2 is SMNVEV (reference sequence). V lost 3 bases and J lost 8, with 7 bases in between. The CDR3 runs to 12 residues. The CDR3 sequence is CASSFTVGELFF. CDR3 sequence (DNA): TGTGCCAGCAGTTTCACGGTGGGGGAGCTGTTTTTT.

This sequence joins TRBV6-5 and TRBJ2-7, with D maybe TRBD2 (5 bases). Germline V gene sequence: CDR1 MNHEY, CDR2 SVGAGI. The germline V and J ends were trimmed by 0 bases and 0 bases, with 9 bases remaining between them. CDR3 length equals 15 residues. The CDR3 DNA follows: TGTGCCAGCAGTTACTCTGGCGCGGGCTCCTACGAGCAGTACTTC. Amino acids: CASSYSGAGSYEQYF.

In nucleotides, the CDR3 is TGTGCCAGCAGCTTAGGGACAGGGGGTTATAGCAATCAGCCCCAGCATTTT. It codes for CASSLGTGGYSNQPQHF. The gene calls are TRBV5-6 and TRBJ1-5, with TRBD1 matching 11 bases. The junction had 4 bases not matched to a gene; V was cut back by 2 bases and J by 0 bases. The CDR3 has 17 amino acids. The germline V gene encodes CDR1 SGHDT and CDR2 YYEEEE.

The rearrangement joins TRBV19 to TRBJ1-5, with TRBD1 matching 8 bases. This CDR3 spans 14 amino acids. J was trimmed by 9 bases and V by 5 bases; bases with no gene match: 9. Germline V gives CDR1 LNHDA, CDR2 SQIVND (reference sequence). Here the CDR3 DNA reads TGTGCCAGTAGTGGTGACAGGGGTGGTGGGCCCCAGCATTTT. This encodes CASSGDRGGGPQHF.

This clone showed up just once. The DNA of the CDR3 is TGTGCCAGCAGCGTACGAACAGATACGCAGTATTTT. It specifies CASSVRTDTQYF. The gene calls are TRBV9 and TRBJ2-3; D is unresolved. The CDR3 is made up of 12 amino acids. Germline CDR1 is SGDLS and CDR2 is YYNGEE. Between the trimmed V and J ends, which lost 1 base and 3 bases, there was a span of 3 bases.

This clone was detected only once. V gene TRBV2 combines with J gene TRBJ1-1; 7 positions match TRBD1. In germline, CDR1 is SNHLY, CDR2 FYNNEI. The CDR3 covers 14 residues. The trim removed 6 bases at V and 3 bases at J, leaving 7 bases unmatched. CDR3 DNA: TGTGCCAGCAGATTGGGGCAGGGGGACACTGAAGCTTTCTTT. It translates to CASRLGQGDTEAFF.

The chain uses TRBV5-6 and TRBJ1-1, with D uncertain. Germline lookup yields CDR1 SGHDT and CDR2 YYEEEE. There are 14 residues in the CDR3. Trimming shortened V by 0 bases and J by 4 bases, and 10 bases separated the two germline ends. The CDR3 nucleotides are TGTGCCAGCAGCTTGGACAGCGTCGGCACTGAAGCTTTCTTT. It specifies CASSLDSVGTEAFF.

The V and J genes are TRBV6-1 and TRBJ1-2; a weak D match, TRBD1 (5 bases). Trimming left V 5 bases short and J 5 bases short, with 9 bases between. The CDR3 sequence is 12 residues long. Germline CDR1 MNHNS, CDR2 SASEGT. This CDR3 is CASSSEGYGYTF. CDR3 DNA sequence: TGTGCCAGCAGTTCAGAGGGGTATGGCTACACCTTC.

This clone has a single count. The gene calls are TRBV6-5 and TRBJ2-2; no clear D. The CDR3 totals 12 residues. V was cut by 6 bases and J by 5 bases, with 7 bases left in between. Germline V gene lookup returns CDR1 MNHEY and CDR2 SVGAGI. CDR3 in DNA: TGTGCCAGCAGGGTTTTAACCGGGGAGCTGTTTTTT. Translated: CASRVLTGELFF.